The entry below describes one T cell receptor (beta chain). This clone's antigen is unknown. No per-base quality is available; no much larger clone lies one base away. The trial excluded patients who had a history of autoimmune disease or who were on systemic immunosuppression. In every dose cohort, peripheral blood was drawn for TCR sequencing at baseline, cycle 4 day 1, and cycle 7 day 1. The samples were taken from a phase I, first-in-human, multicenter, open-label dose-escalation trial of ivuxolimab. Adults with locally advanced or metastatic melanoma, renal cell carcinoma, hepatocellular carcinoma or head and neck squamous cell carcinoma were enrolled in the trial. Before TCR sequencing, CD4+ T cells and CD8+ T cells were sorted from peripheral blood as separate populations. The sample is drawn from a study of OX40 agonist ivuxolimab in advanced cancers. Describing the broader study: Ivuxolimab was a fully human IgG2 agonistic monoclonal antibody targeting the costimulatory receptor OX40 (CD134). Intravenous ivuxolimab was administered to patients every 2 weeks at six dose levels: 0.01, 0.1, 0.3, 1.5, 3 and 10 mg/kg. Of the approximately 54 patients in dose escalation, about 20 had hepatocellular carcinoma, some 15 had melanoma, 9 had renal cell carcinoma and 9 had head and neck cancer. The dose-escalation cohort was around 83% male with a mean age of roughly 62 years, ranging from 23 to 79. Prior anti-PD-1, anti-PD-L1 or anti-CTLA-4 therapy was permitted, and less than 45% of dose-escalation patients had received checkpoint inhibitors. Partial responses occurred in three dose-escalation patients, of whom one had hepatocellular carcinoma and two had cutaneous melanoma. The purpose of peripheral TCRbeta sequencing was to test whether ivuxolimab changed TCR sequence diversity and led to clonal T-cell expansion. The paper reports the monotherapy dose-escalation portion (N of about 47 patients) of the phase I ivuxolimab trial.

The CDR3 spans 16 residues, from the cysteine through the phenylalanine. The sequence is cut down to CDR3 DNA, 48 bases in frame from base 1. The germline V gene encodes CDR1 SGDLS and CDR2 YYNGEE. V gives up 0 bases and J gives up 0 bases, and the segment between their germline ends measures 9 bases. General study outcomes and caveats: After ivuxolimab, expanded clones were on average more numerous among CD8+ T cells than among CD4+ T cells. Low levels of normalized T-cell clonal expansion were also seen in some patients who did not respond. Which antigens the clonally expanded peripheral T cells were specific for was not determined. Partial responders in the 0.1-3.0 mg/kg groups had among the lowest normalized peripheral clonal expansion, especially among CD8+ T cells. Clonal expansion of both CD4+ and CD8+ blood T cells was observed from baseline to week 6 at doses 0.1 to 3.0 mg/kg.

Genomic DNA was extracted from sorted cells for sequencing of the TCRbeta CDR3 region. The immunoSEQ Assay was used for sequencing of TCRbeta CDR3 regions. Imported from immuneACCESS, the table was reduced by TCRdb to in-frame sequences with V and J called. These copies leave out some clones; in studies compared against another copy, an unresolved V gene accounts for under half, and the cause of the remainder is not known. The sample table holds 95,000 or so clones, of which about 91% were seen once. The top ten clones comprise roughly 0.5% of the sample. The sequence came from an adult with an advanced solid tumor such as melanoma, head and neck, liver or kidney cancer. This receptor chain uses TRBV9 and TRBJ1-4, with a weak D call of TRBD1 (5 bases match). The specimen comprised CD4+ or CD8+ T cells sorted from blood, sampled in a trial of the OX40 agonist ivuxolimab. DNA sequence: TGTGCCAGCAGCGTAGGGGACGGAACAACTAATGAAAAACTGTTTTTT. The encoded protein is CASSVGDGTTNEKLFF.